What follows is one TCR beta chain and its context. The sample is drawn from a study of cytomegalovirus exposure and HLA in healthy donors. Primers for the PCR totalled 60 Vbeta and 13 Jbeta. The repertoire was sequenced with immunoSEQ multiplex PCR; TCRdb's copy has only in-frame clones and lacks some. The sample carries about 120,000 clones, approximately 80% recorded once. The CDR3 contains 16 residues. Germline values: CDR1 LNHDA, CDR2 SQIVND (reference sequence). With V trimmed by 3 bases and J by 8 bases, 9 bases remained unmatched. This sequence was found in a female donor in good health and CMV-seronegative. Sample: PBMCs. This chain uses TRBV19 with TRBJ1-6; TRBD1 agrees at 8 bases. The CDR3 sequence: CASSIPPDREDSPLHF. The DNA of the CDR3 is TGTGCCAGTAGTATTCCCCCGGACAGGGAGGATTCACCCCTCCACTTT.